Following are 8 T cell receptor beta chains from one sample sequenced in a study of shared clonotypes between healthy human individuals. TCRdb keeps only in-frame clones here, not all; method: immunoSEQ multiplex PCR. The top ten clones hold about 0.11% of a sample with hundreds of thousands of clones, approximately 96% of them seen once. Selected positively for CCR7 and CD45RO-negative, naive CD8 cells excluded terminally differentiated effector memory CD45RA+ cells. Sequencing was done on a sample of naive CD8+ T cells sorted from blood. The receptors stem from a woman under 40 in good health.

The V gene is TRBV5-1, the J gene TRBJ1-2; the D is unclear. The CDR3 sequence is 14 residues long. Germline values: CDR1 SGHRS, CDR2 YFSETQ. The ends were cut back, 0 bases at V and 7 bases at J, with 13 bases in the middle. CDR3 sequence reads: CASSLDSVVRGYTF. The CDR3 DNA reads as TGCGCCAGCAGCTTGGACAGTGTGGTACGTGGCTACACCTTC.

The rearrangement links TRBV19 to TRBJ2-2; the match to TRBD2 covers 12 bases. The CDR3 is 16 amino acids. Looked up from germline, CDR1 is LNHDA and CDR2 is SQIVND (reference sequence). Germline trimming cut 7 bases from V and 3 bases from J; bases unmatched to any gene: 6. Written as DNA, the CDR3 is TGTGCCAGTAATCCACTAGCGGGAGGAGACACCGGGGAGCTGTTTTTT. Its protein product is CASNPLAGGDTGELFF.

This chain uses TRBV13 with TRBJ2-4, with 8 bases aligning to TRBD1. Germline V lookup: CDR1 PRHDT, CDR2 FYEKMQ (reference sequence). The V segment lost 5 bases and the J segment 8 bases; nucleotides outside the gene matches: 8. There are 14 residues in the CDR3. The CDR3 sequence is CASSQQTGVDIQYF. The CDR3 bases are TGTGCCAGCAGCCAGCAGACAGGGGTCGACATTCAGTACTTC.

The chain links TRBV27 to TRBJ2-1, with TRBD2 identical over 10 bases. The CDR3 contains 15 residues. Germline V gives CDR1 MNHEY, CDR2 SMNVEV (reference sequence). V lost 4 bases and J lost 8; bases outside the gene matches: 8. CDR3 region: CASSSPSGRGDEQFF. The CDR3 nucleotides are TGTGCCAGCAGTTCCCCTAGCGGGAGAGGCGATGAGCAGTTCTTC.

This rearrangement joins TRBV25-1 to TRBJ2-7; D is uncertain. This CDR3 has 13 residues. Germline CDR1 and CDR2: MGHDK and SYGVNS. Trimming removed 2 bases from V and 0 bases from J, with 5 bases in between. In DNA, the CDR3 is TGTGCCAGCAGTGAACTTAGCTCCTACGAGCAGTACTTC. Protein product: CASSELSSYEQYF.

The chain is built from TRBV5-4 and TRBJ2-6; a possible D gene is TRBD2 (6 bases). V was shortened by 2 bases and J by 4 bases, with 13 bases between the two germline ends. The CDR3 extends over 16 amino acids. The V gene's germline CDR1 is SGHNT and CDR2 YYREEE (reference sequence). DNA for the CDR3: TGTGCCAGCAGCTTATGGAGGGGCACCGGGGCCAACGTCCTGACTTTC. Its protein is CASSLWRGTGANVLTF.

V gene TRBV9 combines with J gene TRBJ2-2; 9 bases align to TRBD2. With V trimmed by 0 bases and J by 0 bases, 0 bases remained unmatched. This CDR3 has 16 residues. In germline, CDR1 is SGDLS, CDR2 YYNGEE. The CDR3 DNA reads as TGTGCCAGCAGCGTAGTAGCGGGGGCGAACACCGGGGAGCTGTTTTTT. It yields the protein CASSVVAGANTGELFF.

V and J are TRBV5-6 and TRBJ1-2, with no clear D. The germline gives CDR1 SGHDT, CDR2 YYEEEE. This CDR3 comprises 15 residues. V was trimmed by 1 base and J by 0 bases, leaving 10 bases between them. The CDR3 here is CASSLWQAPNYGYTF. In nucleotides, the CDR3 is TGTGCCAGCAGCTTGTGGCAGGCCCCTAACTATGGCTACACCTTC. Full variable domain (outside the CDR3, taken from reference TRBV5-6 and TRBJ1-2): DAGVTQSPTHLIKTRGQQVTLRCSPKSGHDTVSWYQQALGQGPQFIFQYYEEEERQRGNFPDRFSGHQFPNYSSELNVNALLLGDSALYLCASSLWQAPNYGYTFGSGTRLTVV.